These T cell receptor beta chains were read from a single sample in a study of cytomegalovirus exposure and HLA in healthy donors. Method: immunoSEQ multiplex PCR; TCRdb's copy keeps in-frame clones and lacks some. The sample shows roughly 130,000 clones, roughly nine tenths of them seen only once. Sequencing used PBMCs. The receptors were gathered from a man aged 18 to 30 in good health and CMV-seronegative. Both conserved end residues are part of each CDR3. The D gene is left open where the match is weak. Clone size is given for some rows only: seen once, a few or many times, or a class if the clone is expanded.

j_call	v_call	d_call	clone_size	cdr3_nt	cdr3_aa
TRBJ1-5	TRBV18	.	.	TGTGCCAGCTCACCAGAGGGTAATCAGCCCCAGCATTTT	CASSPEGNQPQHF
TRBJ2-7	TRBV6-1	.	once	TGTGCCAGCAGTAAACTCTACGAGCAGTACTTC	CASSKLYEQYF
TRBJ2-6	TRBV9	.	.	TGTGCCAGCAGCGCGGGAGATGGGGCCAACGTCCTGACTTTC	CASSAGDGANVLTF
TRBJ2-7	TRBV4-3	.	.	TGCGCCAGCAGCCAAGCTAGAGATTACGAGCAGTACTTC	CASSQARDYEQYF
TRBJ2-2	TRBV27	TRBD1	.	TGTGCCAGCAGTCGGACAGGGGCGAACACCGGGGAGCTGTTTTTT	CASSRTGANTGELFF
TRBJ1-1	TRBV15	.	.	TGTGCCACCAGCAGAGATCGCGGCTCAGGGACTGAAGCTTTCTTT	CATSRDRGSGTEAFF
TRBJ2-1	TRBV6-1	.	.	TGTGCCAGCACCCTGGACGGGGGAAAAGGGGAGCAGTTCTTC	CASTLDGGKGEQFF
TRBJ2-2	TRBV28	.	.	TGTGCCAGCAGCCTCACCCGGGGGGCGGGAGAATCCGGGGAGCTGTTTTTT	CASSLTRGAGESGELFF
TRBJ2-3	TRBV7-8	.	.	TGTGCCAGCAGCTTATTTCGGGAATCGACAGATACGCAGTATTTT	CASSLFRESTDTQYF
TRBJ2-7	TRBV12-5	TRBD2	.	TGTGCTAGTGCCCTTGTAGCGGGAGGCCTCTACGAGCAGTACTTC	CASALVAGGLYEQYF
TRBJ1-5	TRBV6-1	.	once	TGTGCCAGCAGTGAAGCAGTCAGGGTACAGCCCCAGCATTTT	CASSEAVRVQPQHF
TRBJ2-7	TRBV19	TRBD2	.	TGTGGTAGCGGGAGACATCAACTCACCTACGAGCAGTACTTC	CGSGRHQLTYEQYF
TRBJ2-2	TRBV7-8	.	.	TGTGCCAGCAGCCTAGGTCCGCGACGAGGAACCGGGGAGCTGTTTTTT	CASSLGPRRGTGELFF
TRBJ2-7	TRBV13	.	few	TGTGCCAGCAGCGTCCCTGGCGGGGAGCAGTACTTC	CASSVPGGEQYF
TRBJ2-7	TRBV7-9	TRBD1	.	TGTGCCAGCAGCACGGGACAGGGTGACTACGAGCAGTACTTC	CASSTGQGDYEQYF
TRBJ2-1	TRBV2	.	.	TGTGCCAGCAGTGGAGGCTCGAGAGCCTACAATGAGCAGTTCTTC	CASSGGSRAYNEQFF
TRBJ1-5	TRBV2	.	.	TGTGCCAGCCGGGGGAAACAGACGTATAGCAATCAGCCCCAGCATTTT	CASRGKQTYSNQPQHF
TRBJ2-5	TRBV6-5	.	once	TGTGCCAGCAGAACCGGGGGACCCCAAGAGACCCAGTACTTC	CASRTGGPQETQYF
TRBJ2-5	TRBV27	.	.	TGTGCCAGCAGTTTCCTAATGCCGGGGAAAGAGTCGGAGACCCAGTACTTC	CASSFLMPGKESETQYF
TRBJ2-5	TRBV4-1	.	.	TGCGCCAGCAGCCAATTTCCGGGACAAACCCAAGAGACCCAGTACTTC	CASSQFPGQTQETQYF
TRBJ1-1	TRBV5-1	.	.	TGCGCCAGCAGCTTCAACGGGAACACTGAAGCTTTCTTT	CASSFNGNTEAFF
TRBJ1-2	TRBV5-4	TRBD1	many	TGTGCCAGCAGCCGACAGGGCCCTAACTATGGCTACACCTTC	CASSRQGPNYGYTF
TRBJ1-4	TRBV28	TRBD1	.	TGTGCCAGCAGTTTTCACAGGGGGCACGAAAAACTGTTTTTT	CASSFHRGHEKLFF
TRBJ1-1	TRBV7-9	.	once	TGTGCCAGCAGCCCACGGGGCAGGGGGAACACTGAAGCTTTCTTT	CASSPRGRGNTEAFF
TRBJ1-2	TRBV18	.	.	TGTGCCAGCTCACCTCGGGAGGGTTTTAACTATGGCTACACCTTC	CASSPREGFNYGYTF
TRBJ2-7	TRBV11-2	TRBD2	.	TGTGCCAGCAGCGCGGCCGGGACTAGCGTCTACGAGCAGTACTTC	CASSAAGTSVYEQYF
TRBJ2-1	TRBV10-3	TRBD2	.	TGTGCCATCAGTGAGCCCGGCGGGGGGACCTACAATGAGCAGTTCTTC	CAISEPGGGTYNEQFF
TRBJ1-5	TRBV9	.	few	TGTGCCAGCGGAACAGGGTGGGGCCAGCCCCAGCATTTT	CASGTGWGQPQHF
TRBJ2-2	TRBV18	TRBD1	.	TGTGCCAGCTCACCACCCGGGACAGGGACGGCCGGGGAGCTGTTTTTT	CASSPPGTGTAGELFF
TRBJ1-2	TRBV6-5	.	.	TGTGCCAGCAGTTCCCCCCTGGGCAGTGGCTACACCTTC	CASSSPLGSGYTF
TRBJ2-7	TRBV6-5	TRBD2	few	TGTGCCAGCACAAGCGGGAGTCTGAACGAGCAGTACTTC	CASTSGSLNEQYF
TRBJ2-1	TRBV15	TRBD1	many	TGTGCCACCAGCTCAGTGGCAGGGGGTGGGTACAATGAGCAGTTCTTC	CATSSVAGGGYNEQFF
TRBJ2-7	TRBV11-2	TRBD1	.	TGTGCCAGCTCGGACAGGTCCTACGAGCAGTACTTC	CASSDRSYEQYF
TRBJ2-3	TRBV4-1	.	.	TGCGCCAGCAGCCAGCAGGGGGGTAGCACAGATACGCAGTATTTT	CASSQQGGSTDTQYF
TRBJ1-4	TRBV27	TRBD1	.	TGTGCCAGCAGCCGACAGGGGGCTACTAATGAAAAACTGTTTTTT	CASSRQGATNEKLFF
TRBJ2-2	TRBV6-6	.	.	TGTGCCAGCAGTTACCCACAGAACACCGGGGAGCTGTTTTTT	CASSYPQNTGELFF
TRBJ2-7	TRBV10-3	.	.	TGTGCCATCAGTGAGCTCTGGGCACATTATAACTACGAGCAGTACTTC	CAISELWAHYNYEQYF
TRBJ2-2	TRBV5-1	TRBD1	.	TGCGCCAGTCTCGGTTCCCGGGACAGAACCACCGGGGAGCTGTTTTTT	CASLGSRDRTTGELFF
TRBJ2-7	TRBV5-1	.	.	TGCGCCAGCAGCCAGCTCGCGGGTGGAGGATACGAGCAGTACTTC	CASSQLAGGGYEQYF
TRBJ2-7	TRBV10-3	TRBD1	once	TGTGCAGTCAGAGGGGGACAGGCCCCCTACGAGCAGTACTTC	CAVRGGQAPYEQYF
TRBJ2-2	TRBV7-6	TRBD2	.	TGTGCCAGCAGCTTACTAGCAAGGACTAGCGGTTACACCGGGGAGCTGTTTTTT	CASSLLARTSGYTGELFF
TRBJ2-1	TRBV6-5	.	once	TGTGCCAGCAGCCCTATCATGGGGGGCTACAATGAGCAGTTCTTC	CASSPIMGGYNEQFF
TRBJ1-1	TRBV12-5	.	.	TGTGCTAGTGGGAAAATAATGAGCACTGAAGCTTTCTTT	CASGKIMSTEAFF